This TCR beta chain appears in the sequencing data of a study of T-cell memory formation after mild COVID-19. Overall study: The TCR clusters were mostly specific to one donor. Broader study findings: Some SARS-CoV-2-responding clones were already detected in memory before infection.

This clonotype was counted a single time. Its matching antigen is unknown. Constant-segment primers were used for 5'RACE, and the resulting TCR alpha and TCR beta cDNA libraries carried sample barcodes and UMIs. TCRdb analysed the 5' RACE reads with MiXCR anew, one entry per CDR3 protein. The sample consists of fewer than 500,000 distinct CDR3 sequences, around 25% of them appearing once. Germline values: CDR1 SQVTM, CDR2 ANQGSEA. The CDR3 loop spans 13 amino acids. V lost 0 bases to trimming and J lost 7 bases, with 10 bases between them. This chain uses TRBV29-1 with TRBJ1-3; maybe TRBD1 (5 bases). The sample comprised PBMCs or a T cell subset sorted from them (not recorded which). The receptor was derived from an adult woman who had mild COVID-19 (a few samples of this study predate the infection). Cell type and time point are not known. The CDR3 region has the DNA TGCAGCGTTGAAGAAACAGGTGTTAACACCATATATTTT. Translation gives CSVEETGVNTIYF.